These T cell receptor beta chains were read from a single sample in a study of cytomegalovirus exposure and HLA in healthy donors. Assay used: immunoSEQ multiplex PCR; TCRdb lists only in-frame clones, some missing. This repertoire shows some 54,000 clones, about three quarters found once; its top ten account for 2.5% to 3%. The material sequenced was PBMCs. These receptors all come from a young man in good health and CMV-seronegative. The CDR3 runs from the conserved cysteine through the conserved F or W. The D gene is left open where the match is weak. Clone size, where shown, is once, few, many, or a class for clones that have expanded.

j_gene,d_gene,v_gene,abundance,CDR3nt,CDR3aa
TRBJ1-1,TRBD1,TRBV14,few,TGTGCCAGCAGGGACAGGGGCACTGAAGCTTTCTTT,CASRDRGTEAFF
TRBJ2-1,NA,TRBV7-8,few,TGTGCCAGCAGCTTAGCGTTGGGCAGATCATCCTACAATGAGCAGTTCTTC,CASSLALGRSSYNEQFF
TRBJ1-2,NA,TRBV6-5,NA,TGTGCCAGCAGTCGGGACAACCTGAATTATGGCTACACCTTC,CASSRDNLNYGYTF
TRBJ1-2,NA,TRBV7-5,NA,TGTGTCAGAAGCTTAATAGAAGGGGGCGCCACTGGCTACACCTTC,CVRSLIEGGATGYTF
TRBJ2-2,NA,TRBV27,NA,TGTGCCAGCAGGTCTGTCACCGGGGAGCTGTTTTTT,CASRSVTGELFF
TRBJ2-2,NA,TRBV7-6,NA,TGTGCCAGCAGCGCTTTGTTAGGGGTTCCCGGGGAGCTGTTTTTT,CASSALLGVPGELFF
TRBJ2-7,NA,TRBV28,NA,TGTGCCAGCACCCCGGGTGGTGGCCACGAGCAGTACTTC,CASTPGGGHEQYF
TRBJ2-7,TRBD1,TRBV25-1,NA,TGTGCCAGCAGTGAGCCTAGGACAGGGTACTTTCACGAGCAGTACTTC,CASSEPRTGYFHEQYF
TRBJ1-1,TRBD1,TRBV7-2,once,TGTGCCAGCAGACCCAGGGGGACTGAAGCTTTCTTT,CASRPRGTEAFF
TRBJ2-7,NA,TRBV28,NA,TGTGCCAGCCGGGACACAACCTACGAGCAGTACTTC,CASRDTTYEQYF
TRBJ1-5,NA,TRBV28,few,TGTGCCAGCAGGGGGCAGAGCAATCAGCCCCAGCATTTT,CASRGQSNQPQHF
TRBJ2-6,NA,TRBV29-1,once,TGCAGCGTTGGGTCAGAGGACTCTGGGGCCAACGTCCTGACTTTC,CSVGSEDSGANVLTF
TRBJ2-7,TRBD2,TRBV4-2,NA,TGTGCCAGCAGCCAAAAACCCGGGACTAACCACGTAGAGCAGTACTTC,CASSQKPGTNHVEQYF
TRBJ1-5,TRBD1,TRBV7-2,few,TGTGCCAGCAGTCCCGGGACAGGGAATCAGCCCCAGCATTTT,CASSPGTGNQPQHF
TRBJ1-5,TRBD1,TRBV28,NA,TGTGCCAGCAGTTTAGGAGCCGACAGGGTGGGTCAGCCCCAGCATTTT,CASSLGADRVGQPQHF
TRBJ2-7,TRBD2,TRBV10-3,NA,TGTGCCATCAGCGGAGGGGATAGCGGGACTTCATACGAGCAGTACTTC,CAISGGDSGTSYEQYF
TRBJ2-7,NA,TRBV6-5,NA,TGTGCCAGCAGTTACTCATTGGAGAAAACCTACGAGCAGTACTTC,CASSYSLEKTYEQYF
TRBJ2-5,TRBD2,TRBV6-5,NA,TGTGCCAGCAGCAGCGGGAGACCGAGAGAGACCCAGTACTTC,CASSSGRPRETQYF
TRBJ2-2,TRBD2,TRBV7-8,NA,TGTGCCAGCAGCTTAGTGCTAGCGGGAGTCCGGGAGCTGTTTTTT,CASSLVLAGVRELFF
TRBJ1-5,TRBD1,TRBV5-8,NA,TGTGCCAGCAGAAGAGACAGGGCCCCTGGACAGCCCCAGCATTTT,CASRRDRAPGQPQHF
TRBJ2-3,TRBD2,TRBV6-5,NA,TGTGCCAGCAACGGGGGGATGTGGAACACAGATACGCAGTATTTT,CASNGGMWNTDTQYF
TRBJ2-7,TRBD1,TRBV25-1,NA,TGTGCCAGCAGCGACAGGGGTAGCTCCTACGAGCAGTACTTC,CASSDRGSSYEQYF
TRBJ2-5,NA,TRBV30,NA,TGTGCCTGGAGGGCTCAACAAGAGACCCAGTACTTC,CAWRAQQETQYF
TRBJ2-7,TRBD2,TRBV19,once,TGTGCCAGTAGTATAGATTCGGGAGGGCGCGAGCAGTACTTC,CASSIDSGGREQYF
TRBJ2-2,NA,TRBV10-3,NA,TGTGCCATCAGTGGGGTAGCCGGATCGAACACCGGGGAGCTGTTTTTT,CAISGVAGSNTGELFF